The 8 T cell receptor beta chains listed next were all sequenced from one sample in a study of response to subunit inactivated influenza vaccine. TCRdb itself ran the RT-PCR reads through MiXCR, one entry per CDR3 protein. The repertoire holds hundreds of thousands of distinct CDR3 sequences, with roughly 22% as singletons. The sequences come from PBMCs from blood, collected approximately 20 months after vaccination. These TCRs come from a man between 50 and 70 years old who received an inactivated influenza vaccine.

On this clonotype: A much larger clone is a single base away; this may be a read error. CDR3 in amino acids: CACSNGQISGNTIYF. The CDR3 DNA follows: TGTGCCTGCAGCAACGGACAGATCTCTGGAAACACCATATATTTT. The chain carries TRBV3-1 and TRBJ1-3, with D possibly being TRBD1 (6 bases). Germline V CDR1 and CDR2: LGHDT, YNNKEL (reference sequence). The CDR3 loop spans 15 amino acids.

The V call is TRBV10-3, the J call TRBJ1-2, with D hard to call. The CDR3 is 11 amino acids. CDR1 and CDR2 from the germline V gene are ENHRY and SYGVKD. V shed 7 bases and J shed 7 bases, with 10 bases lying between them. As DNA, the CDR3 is TGTGCCATCATGGCCGGGAGTGGCTACACCTTC. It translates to CAIMAGSGYTF.

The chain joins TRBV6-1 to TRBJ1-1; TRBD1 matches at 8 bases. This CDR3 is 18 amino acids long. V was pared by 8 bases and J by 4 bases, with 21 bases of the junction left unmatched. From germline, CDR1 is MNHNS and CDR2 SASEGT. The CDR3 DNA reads TGTGCCAGCGGCCCAGCTCCGGGCAGGGGGCTGGGTAGCACTGAAGCTTTCTTT. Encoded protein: CASGPAPGRGLGSTEAFF.

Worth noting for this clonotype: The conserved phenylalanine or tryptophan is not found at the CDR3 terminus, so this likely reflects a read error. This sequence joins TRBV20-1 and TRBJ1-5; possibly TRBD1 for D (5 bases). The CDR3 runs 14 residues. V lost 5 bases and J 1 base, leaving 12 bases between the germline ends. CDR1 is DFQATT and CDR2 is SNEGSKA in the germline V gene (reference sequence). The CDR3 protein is CSARGVRSNQPQHI. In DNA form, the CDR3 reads TGCAGTGCTCGGGGGGTTCGGAGCAATCAGCCCCAGCATATT.

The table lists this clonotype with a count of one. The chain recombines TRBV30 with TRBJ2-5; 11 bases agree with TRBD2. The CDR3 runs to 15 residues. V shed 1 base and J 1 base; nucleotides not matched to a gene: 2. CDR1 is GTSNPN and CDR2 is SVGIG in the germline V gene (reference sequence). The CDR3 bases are TGTGCCTGGAGTGATGGGACTAGCGGCCAAGAGACCCAGTACTTC. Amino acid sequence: CAWSDGTSGQETQYF.

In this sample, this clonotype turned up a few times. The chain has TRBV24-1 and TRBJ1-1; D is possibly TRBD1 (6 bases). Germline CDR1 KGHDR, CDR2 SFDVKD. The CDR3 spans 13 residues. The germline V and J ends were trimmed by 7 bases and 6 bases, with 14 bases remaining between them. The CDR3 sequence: CATRGVQGSEAFF. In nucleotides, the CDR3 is TGTGCCACCAGGGGGGTACAGGGATCTGAAGCTTTCTTT.

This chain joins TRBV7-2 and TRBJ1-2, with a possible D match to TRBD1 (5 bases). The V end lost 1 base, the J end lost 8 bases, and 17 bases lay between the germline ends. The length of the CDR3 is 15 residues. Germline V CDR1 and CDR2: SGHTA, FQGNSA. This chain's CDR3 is CASSLEGWQGEGYTF. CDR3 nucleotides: TGTGCCAGCAGCTTAGAAGGTTGGCAGGGTGAAGGCTACACCTTC.

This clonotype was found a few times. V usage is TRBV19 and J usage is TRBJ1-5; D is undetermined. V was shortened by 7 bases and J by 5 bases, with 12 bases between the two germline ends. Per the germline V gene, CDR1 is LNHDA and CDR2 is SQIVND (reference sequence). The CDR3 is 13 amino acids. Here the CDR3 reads CASTIGHYQPQHF. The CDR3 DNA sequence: TGTGCCAGTACTATCGGGCACTATCAGCCCCAGCATTTT.